The 25 T cell receptor beta chains presented below share a single source sample, sequenced in a study of T cell responses to AZD1222 COVID-19 vaccine. Libraries were prepared by immunoSEQ multiplex PCR; TCRdb keeps only in-frame clonotypes and omits some of them. The sample lists some 120,000 clones; over 90% were seen once. The material sequenced was peripheral blood, taken on day 0 of AZD1222 vaccination. These receptor sequences come from an adult in good health.

This clone was seen just once. The chain is built from TRBV4-1 and TRBJ1-1; 7 positions agree with TRBD1. The CDR3 has 13 residues. The junction had 6 bases not matched to a gene; V was cut back by 10 bases and J by 1 base. Germline assignment: CDR1 MGHRA and CDR2 YSYEKL. CDR3 DNA: TGCGCCACCGGGAGGGGGCAGAACACTGAAGCTTTCTTT. Translated: CATGRGQNTEAFF.

The CDR3 loop reads CASSEVPDTGELFF. CDR3 coding DNA: TGTGCCAGCAGTGAAGTCCCGGACACCGGGGAGCTGTTTTTT. The V gene is TRBV6-1, the J gene TRBJ2-2; D unresolved. The CDR3 extends over 14 amino acids. Germline lookup yields CDR1 MNHNS and CDR2 SASEGT. Trimming pared 1 base from V and 3 bases from J, leaving 6 bases between.

V and J are TRBV24-1 and TRBJ2-1, with 9 bases fitting TRBD1. Germline CDR1 is KGHDR and CDR2 is SFDVKD. V was clipped by 7 bases and J by 9 bases; unmatched bases: 12. CDR3 length: 15 residues. The CDR3 region is CATSARDRERGEQFF. The CDR3 bases are TGTGCCACCAGCGCCAGGGACAGGGAGAGGGGTGAGCAGTTCTTC.

This chain connects TRBV6-6 to TRBJ1-4; the D gene is possibly TRBD1 (6 bases). Germline V gene lookup returns CDR1 MNHNY and CDR2 SVGAGI (reference sequence). Trimming stripped 0 bases from V and 7 bases from J, with 15 bases between. This CDR3 is 16 amino acids long. CDR3 sequence (DNA): TGTGCCAGCAGTTACTCGATGGGGACAAGTGGTGAAAAACTGTTTTTT. Protein product: CASSYSMGTSGEKLFF.

The rearrangement uses TRBV28 and TRBJ1-5, with D possibly TRBD1 on 5 matching bases. CDR1 and CDR2 from the germline V gene are MDHEN and SYDVKM. The CDR3 has 16 amino acids. The V and J ends lost 6 bases and 0 bases respectively, with 15 bases between them. The DNA for the CDR3 is TGTGCCAGCAGCTCCAGGGCAAGGGGTAGCAATCAGCCCCAGCATTTT. This encodes CASSSRARGSNQPQHF.

A note on this clone: Sequence at one end of the junction differs from germline and may be a read error. The chain recombines TRBV27 with TRBJ2-7, with D hard to call. CDR1 MNHEY and CDR2 SMNVEV come from the germline V gene (reference sequence). This CDR3 has 12 residues. The CDR3 DNA is TGTGCCAGCGGTTTCGACTCGTACGAGCAGTACTTC. Translation: CASGFDSYEQYF.

The V gene is TRBV6-1, the J gene TRBJ2-1; D not certain. V was cut by 3 bases and J by 5 bases, with 14 bases left in between. The CDR3 covers 15 residues. Germline CDR1 and CDR2: MNHNS and SASEGT. The CDR3 reads CASSDQATPNNEQFF. The CDR3 DNA is TGTGCCAGCAGTGATCAGGCCACCCCAAACAATGAGCAGTTCTTC.

The chain recombines TRBV28 with TRBJ2-1; D not resolved. V gave up 2 bases and J gave up 4 bases, with 9 bases separating them. Germline CDR1 is MDHEN and CDR2 is SYDVKM. This CDR3 has 14 residues. This CDR3 is CASSLDTRYNEQFF. In DNA, the CDR3 is TGTGCCAGCAGTTTAGATACGAGATACAATGAGCAGTTCTTC.

The gene calls are TRBV7-9 and TRBJ2-1, with 7 bases identical to TRBD2. Trimming cost V 2 bases and J 7 bases; bases outside gene matches: 11. There are 16 residues in the CDR3. In germline, CDR1 is SEHNR, CDR2 FQNEAQ (reference sequence). The CDR3, as DNA: TGTGCCAGCAGCTTAAGGGGCGGGAGTCCGGCTAATGAGCAGTTCTTC. Encoded protein: CASSLRGGSPANEQFF.

This clone has only one observation. This chain connects TRBV7-2 to TRBJ1-5, with 11 bases that match TRBD1. The V and J ends lost 5 bases and 6 bases, in that order; junction bases with no gene match: 6. This CDR3 has 15 amino acids. Germline CDR1 reads SGHTA; CDR2 reads FQGNSA. CDR3 protein: CASSRTGTGGQPQHF. CDR3 DNA sequence: TGTGCCAGCAGCAGAACCGGGACAGGGGGTCAGCCCCAGCATTTT.

This CDR3 is CASSLPTDEQFF. CDR3 DNA: TGTGCCAGCAGCTTGCCGACCGATGAGCAGTTCTTC. The chain couples TRBV5-4 to TRBJ2-1; D is unresolved. The CDR3 has 12 residues. The V and J ends lost 1 base and 8 bases respectively, with 7 bases between them. Germline CDR1 reads SGHNT; CDR2 reads YYREEE (reference sequence).

This CDR3 is CASSLDNGLLAGDNEQFF. CDR3 DNA: TGTGCCAGCAGCTTAGATAACGGGTTGCTAGCGGGAGACAATGAGCAGTTCTTC. The chain employs TRBV11-3 and TRBJ2-1; 10 bases align to TRBD2. CDR1 and CDR2 from the germline V gene are SGHNT and YENEEA. The CDR3 extends over 18 amino acids. Losses at the gene ends were 0 bases for V and 5 bases for J; bases not matched to a gene: 10.

This chain uses TRBV6-1 with TRBJ1-6; D gene ambiguous. Germline-derived CDR1 and CDR2 are MNHNS and SASEGT. This CDR3 has 14 amino acids. V lost 1 base, J lost 4 bases, and 5 bases lay in between. CDR3 loop: CASSEVVYNSPLHF. Written as DNA, the CDR3 is TGTGCCAGCAGTGAAGTAGTGTATAATTCACCCCTCCACTTT.

The chain combines TRBV11-2 with TRBJ1-2, with D tentatively TRBD1 (5 bases). CDR3 size: 15 residues. Germline lookup yields CDR1 SGHAT and CDR2 FQNNGV. V was trimmed by 3 bases and J by 3 bases, leaving 14 bases between them. CDR3 bases: TGTGCCAGCAGCTTTAGTCGGGGGTTGGACTATGGCTACACCTTC. Protein product: CASSFSRGLDYGYTF.

The chain recombines TRBV19 with TRBJ1-4, with 11 bases that match TRBD1. Trimming at V came to 3 bases and at J to 7 bases, leaving 1 base not matched to a gene. CDR1 LNHDA and CDR2 SQIVND come from the germline V gene (reference sequence). There are 14 residues in the CDR3. The chain's CDR3 is CASSMDRGREKLFF. The CDR3 coding sequence is TGTGCCAGTAGTATGGACAGGGGGCGTGAAAAACTGTTTTTT.

The V and J genes are TRBV7-2 and TRBJ1-1; tentative D call: TRBD1 (6 bases). V was shortened by 5 bases and J by 5 bases, with 18 bases between the two germline ends. The germline V gene encodes CDR1 SGHTA and CDR2 FQGNSA. The CDR3 runs to 15 residues. The CDR3 bases are TGTGCCAGCAGCCCCCGGACAGTGGGGGCAACTGAAGCTTTCTTT. Its translation is CASSPRTVGATEAFF.

This rearrangement joins TRBV7-9 to TRBJ2-7; no firm D call. V lost 1 base and J lost 5, with 9 bases in between. This CDR3 spans 13 amino acids. Germline assignment: CDR1 SEHNR and CDR2 FQNEAQ (reference sequence). This CDR3 reads CASSLVGIHEQYF. In DNA form, the CDR3 reads TGTGCCAGCAGCTTAGTGGGTATCCACGAGCAGTACTTC.

This clone was found a few times. The chain couples TRBV18 to TRBJ1-1; tentatively, D is TRBD1 (6 bases). Germline V gene sequence: CDR1 KGHSH, CDR2 LQKENI. Trimming took off 0 bases at V and 1 base at J, with 9 bases between the two ends. This CDR3 spans 15 amino acids. The CDR3 loop reads CASSPPGTRNTEAFF. The CDR3 region has the DNA TGTGCCAGCTCACCACCCGGGACACGGAACACTGAAGCTTTCTTT.

This clone was recorded a few times. The gene calls are TRBV4-1 and TRBJ1-1; TRBD1 matches 8 bases. Germline-derived CDR1 and CDR2 are MGHRA and YSYEKL. CDR3 length: 16 residues. V dropped 1 base and J dropped 1; count of bases not matched to a gene: 5. In DNA, the CDR3 is TGCGCCAGCAGCCAAGTATCGACAGGGGCGAACACTGAAGCTTTCTTT. The encoded protein is CASSQVSTGANTEAFF.

V and J are TRBV10-1 and TRBJ2-3; 10 bases agree with TRBD2. The CDR3 sequence is 16 residues long. Germline CDR1 reads WNHNN; CDR2 reads SYGVQD (reference sequence). Germline trimming cut 3 bases from V and 2 bases from J; bases unmatched to any gene: 5. CDR3 DNA: TGCGCCAGCAGTGAACTAGCGGGATTGCTCACAGATACGCAGTATTTT. Translated: CASSELAGLLTDTQYF.

This chain uses TRBV9 with TRBJ2-2, with 8 positions matching TRBD1. From germline, CDR1 is SGDLS and CDR2 YYNGEE. CDR3 length equals 16 residues. The V segment lost 4 bases and the J segment 4 bases; nucleotides outside the gene matches: 9. The CDR3 region is CASSPEDRAPTGELFF. In DNA form, the CDR3 reads TGTGCCAGCAGCCCCGAGGACAGGGCCCCCACCGGGGAGCTGTTTTTT.

The chain combines TRBV4-3 with TRBJ2-2; either TRBD1 or TRBD2 may fit D (6 bases each). The CDR3 sequence is 16 residues long. Trimming cost V 1 base and J 4 bases, with 13 bases left between them. Germline V lookup: CDR1 LGHNA, CDR2 YSLEER. CDR3 nucleotide sequence: TGCGCCAGCAGCCAAGTGTGGGGGGCGGTCACCGGGGAGCTGTTTTTT. Protein product: CASSQVWGAVTGELFF.

The rearrangement uses TRBV2 and TRBJ2-3; D gene ambiguous. The length of the CDR3 is 15 residues. Trimming shortened V by 5 bases and J by 6 bases, and 18 bases separated the two germline ends. Germline values: CDR1 SNHLY, CDR2 FYNNEI. As DNA, the CDR3 is TGTGCCAGCAGTCCGGCCGGAACCTTGTATGATACGCAGTATTTT. It specifies CASSPAGTLYDTQYF.

V gene TRBV7-8 combines with J gene TRBJ2-1; D gene uncertain. CDR1 is SGHVS, CDR2 FQNEAQ, per germline. This CDR3 is built from 12 residues. Trimming took off 1 base at V and 3 bases at J, with 1 base between the two ends. The CDR3 sequence: CASSLVYNEQFF. The CDR3 nucleotides read TGTGCCAGCAGCTTAGTCTACAATGAGCAGTTCTTC.

V and J are TRBV5-5 and TRBJ1-5; 8 nucleotides line up with TRBD1. Germline CDR1 is SGHKS and CDR2 is YYEKEE (reference sequence). V lost 2 bases and J lost 7; bases outside the gene matches: 5. The CDR3 is 14 amino acids. CDR3 residues: CASSFGQGGQPQHF. CDR3 nucleotide sequence: TGTGCCAGCAGCTTTGGACAGGGAGGACAGCCCCAGCATTTT.